This entry concerns a single TCR beta chain. Other DNA sequences from this sample encode an identical CDR3 as well. The data belong to a study of shared clonotypes between healthy human individuals. CDR3 length: 13 amino acids. V lost 6 bases to trimming and J lost 1 base, with 10 bases between them. CDR1 LNHDA and CDR2 SQIVND come from the germline V gene (reference sequence). Several immunoSEQ plates held equal portions of the genomic DNA taken from each subset. Measured with immunoSEQ multiplex PCR; TCRdb has only the in-frame clones, and not every one. The sample lists roughly 2,500,000 clones, 93% occurring once.

Sequencing used naive CD4+ T cells from PBMCs. The subset here: CD45RA+ positively selected. This TCR came from a man between 18 and 35 years old in good health. Some clones in this sample may be carry-over from other donors' samples. The chain recombines TRBV19 with TRBJ2-7; D unresolved. The CDR3, as DNA: TGTGCCAGTAGCCCCCGAGGTTCCTACGAGCAGTACTTC. Its protein product is CASSPRGSYEQYF.